This entry lists 13 T cell receptor beta chains sequenced from one sample in a study of T-cell reconstitution after alpha-beta-depleted transplantation in children. Unique molecular identifiers were incorporated when the TCRbeta library was constructed. TCRdb reprocessed the PCR reads with MiXCR, giving one entry per CDR3 protein. The sample consists of tens of thousands of distinct CDR3 sequences, about 11% of them appearing once. The specimen comprised PBMCs from the stem cell graft donor, sampled from the stem cell graft. Source of these receptors: a human donor who donated a stem cell graft to a child with chronic granulomatous disease.

The chain links TRBV12-3 or TRBV12-4 to TRBJ2-1; possibly TRBD1 for D (5 bases). CDR3 length: 14 residues. The V gene lost 11 bases and the J gene lost 5 bases, with 19 bases spanning the gap. This CDR3 reads CAFSSDDRDNEQFF. The CDR3 nucleotides read TGTGCCTTCAGCTCCGACGACAGAGACAATGAGCAGTTCTTC.

This clonotype occurred many times. The chain is built from TRBV7-2 and TRBJ1-5; no firm D call. This CDR3 is 13 amino acids long. V was clipped by 4 bases and J by 2 bases, with 6 bases between them. Germline assignment: CDR1 SGHTA and CDR2 FQGNSA. CDR3 loop: CASSSLGNQPQHF. CDR3 sequence (DNA): TGTGCCAGCAGCTCTTTAGGCAATCAGCCCCAGCATTTT.

This clonotype has a count of ten or more. The rearrangement joins TRBV29-1 to TRBJ2-3; D gene ambiguous. The germline V and J ends were trimmed by 0 bases and 6 bases, with 7 bases remaining between them. The V gene's germline CDR1 is SQVTM and CDR2 ANQGSEA. The CDR3 has 12 amino acids. This CDR3 is CSVEDGLDTQYF. In nucleotides, the CDR3 is TGCAGCGTTGAAGACGGGCTGGATACGCAGTATTTT.

Ten or more counts support this clonotype. The genes are TRBV19 and TRBJ1-1, with D possibly being TRBD1 (5 bases). From germline, CDR1 is LNHDA and CDR2 SQIVND (reference sequence). The length of the CDR3 is 10 residues. Trimming removed 6 bases at V and 10 bases at J, with 9 bases between. The CDR3 DNA follows: TGTGCCAGTAGCGGGGCAGGAGCTTTCTTT. Translation: CASSGAGAFF.

This clonotype was counted many times. The CDR3 loop is CASRKGKDRFGSSGELFF. For the CDR3, the DNA is TGTGCCAGCAGAAAGGGAAAAGACAGGTTCGGGTCATCCGGGGAGCTGTTTTTT. The chain employs TRBV27 and TRBJ2-2, with D perhaps matching TRBD1 (6 bases). Germline CDR1 reads MNHEY; CDR2 reads SMNVEV (reference sequence). CDR3 length equals 18 residues. V shed 6 bases and J shed 6 bases, with 26 bases lying between them.

This clonotype was found many times. The rearrangement uses TRBV7-9 and TRBJ2-7; maybe TRBD1 (6 bases). Germline V CDR1 and CDR2: SEHNR, FQNEAQ (reference sequence). Deletions cut 5 bases from V and 6 bases from J, with 8 bases between. The CDR3 has 11 residues. For the CDR3, the DNA is TGTGCCAGCAGCCAGGACAGCGAGCAGTACTTC. Translating gives CASSQDSEQYF. The variable domain in full, with the rest retrieved from reference TRBV7-9 and TRBJ2-7, is DTGVSQNPRHKITKRGQNVTFRCDPISEHNRLYWYRQTLGQGPEFLTYFQNEAQLEKSRLLSDRFSAERPKGSFSTLEIQRTEQGDSAMYLCASSQDSEQYFGPGTRLTVT.

There are many counts of this clonotype. This chain links TRBV12-3 or TRBV12-4 with TRBJ2-3; D perhaps matches TRBD2 (6 bases). The germline V and J ends were trimmed by 1 base and 0 bases, with 8 bases remaining between them. This CDR3 is built from 15 residues. Here the CDR3 DNA reads TGTGCCAGCAGTTTAGGGGGAGGTAGCACAGATACGCAGTATTTT. This gives the protein CASSLGGGSTDTQYF.

There are many counts of this clonotype. The V call is TRBV15, the J call TRBJ1-4; possibly TRBD1 for D (5 bases). This CDR3 contains 13 residues. The V gene's germline CDR1 is LNHNV and CDR2 YYDKDF (reference sequence). Trimming took 5 bases from V and 8 from J, leaving 12 bases between them. CDR3 coding DNA: TGTGCCACCAGCGGGGACTCGGAAGAAAAACTGTTTTTT. Translating it yields CATSGDSEEKLFF.

This clonotype was recorded at least ten times. V gene TRBV9 combines with J gene TRBJ2-7; 8 bases agree with TRBD1. CDR3 size: 14 residues. The V and J ends lost 0 bases and 1 base, in that order; junction bases with no gene match: 0. Germline assignment: CDR1 SGDLS and CDR2 YYNGEE. CDR3 amino acids: CASSVGDRSYEQYF. The CDR3, as DNA: TGTGCCAGCAGCGTAGGGGACAGGTCCTACGAGCAGTACTTC.

By sample fraction, this clonotype is medium-sized (0.01 to 0.1%). V is TRBV7-3 and J is TRBJ2-1, with D possibly being TRBD2 (6 bases). Per the germline V gene, CDR1 is SGHTA and CDR2 is FQGTGA. The CDR3 is made up of 16 amino acids. Trimming took off 3 bases at V and 5 bases at J, with 17 bases between the two ends. The CDR3 DNA follows: TGTGCCAGCAGCTTTTTCGATAGCGGTGTTGACAATGAGCAGTTCTTC. This gives the protein CASSFFDSGVDNEQFF.

This clonotype was observed at least ten times. V usage is TRBV20-1 and J usage is TRBJ2-1; perhaps TRBD2 as D (5 bases). Germline V gene data show CDR1 as DFQATT and CDR2 as SNEGSKA (reference sequence). CDR3 length equals 12 residues. V shed 5 bases and J shed 7 bases, with 12 bases lying between them. The CDR3 protein is CSAGGGPNEQFF. The CDR3 DNA reads TGCAGTGCTGGAGGAGGTCCTAATGAGCAGTTCTTC.

The table lists this clonotype with many counts. The genes are TRBV15 and TRBJ2-3; D is possibly TRBD2 (6 bases). The CDR3 totals 13 residues. Germline assignment: CDR1 LNHNV and CDR2 YYDKDF (reference sequence). Trimming removed 8 bases from V and 3 bases from J, with 12 bases in between. CDR3 loop: CATVALATDTQYF. The CDR3 bases are TGTGCCACCGTCGCGCTAGCGACAGATACGCAGTATTTT.

This clonotype was recorded at least ten times. This chain links TRBV7-3 with TRBJ2-1, with 7 nucleotides matching TRBD2. In germline, CDR1 is SGHTA, CDR2 FQGTGA. This CDR3 has 15 amino acids. The V gene end was trimmed by 0 bases and the J gene end by 4 bases; junction bases not matched to a gene: 3. CDR3 bases: TGTGCCAGCAGCTTAACGGGGGAGGGTTACAATGAGCAGTTCTTC. It encodes CASSLTGEGYNEQFF.